The entry that follows covers one T cell receptor beta chain sequence. Antigen: not known. This entry is derived from a study of T cell responses to AZD1222 COVID-19 vaccine. Only in-frame clones appear in the TCRdb table, and some are missing; sequencing was by immunoSEQ multiplex PCR. The sample yields 150,000 or so clones, roughly 91% seen once. General study points: Clonal diversity was possibly underestimated, and white British individuals and females predominated among donors. Only six individuals given AZD1222 were seropositive at baseline.

CDR3 length: 15 residues. The germline CDR1 and CDR2 sequences are LGHNA and YNFKEQ. V was pared by 3 bases and J by 0 bases, with 9 bases between. Sequenced material: peripheral blood, taken on day 0 of AZD1222 vaccination. This sequence originates from an adult in good health. This chain connects TRBV4-2 to TRBJ1-5; possibly TRBD1 for D (5 bases). The CDR3 here is CASSQTQVSNQPQHF. The CDR3 DNA follows: TGTGCCAGCAGCCAGACACAGGTTAGCAATCAGCCCCAGCATTTT.